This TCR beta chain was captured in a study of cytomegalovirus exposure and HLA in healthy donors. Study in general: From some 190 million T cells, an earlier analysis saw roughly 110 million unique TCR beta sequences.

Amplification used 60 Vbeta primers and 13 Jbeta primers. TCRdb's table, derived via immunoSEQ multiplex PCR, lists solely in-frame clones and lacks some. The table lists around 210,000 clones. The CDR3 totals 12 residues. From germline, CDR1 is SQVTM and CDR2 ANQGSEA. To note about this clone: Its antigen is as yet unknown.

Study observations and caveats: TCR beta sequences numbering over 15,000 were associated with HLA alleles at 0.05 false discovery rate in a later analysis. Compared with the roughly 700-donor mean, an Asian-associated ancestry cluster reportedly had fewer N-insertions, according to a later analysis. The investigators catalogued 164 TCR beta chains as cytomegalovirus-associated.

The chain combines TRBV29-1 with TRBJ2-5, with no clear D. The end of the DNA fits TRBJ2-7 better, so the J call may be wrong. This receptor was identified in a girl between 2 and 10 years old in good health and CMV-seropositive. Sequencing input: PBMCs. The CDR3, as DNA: TGCAGCGTTAGCATTAGCTCCTACGAGCAGTACTTC. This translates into CSVSISSYEQYF.